This TCR beta chain was observed in a study of T cell responses to AZD1222 COVID-19 vaccine. Sequencing used immunoSEQ multiplex PCR; TCRdb keeps in-frame clones, though not all of them. In the table there are 40,000 or so clones, approximately 83% of which are singletons. The CDR3 covers 13 residues. CDR1 LNHDA and CDR2 SQIVND come from the germline V gene (reference sequence). The ends were cut back, 6 bases at V and 7 bases at J, with 10 bases in the middle. This specimen was peripheral blood, taken 28 days after the second AZD1222 dose. The receptor comes from an adult who received the AZD1222 COVID-19 vaccine. The chain joins TRBV19 to TRBJ1-6; D is unresolved. The DNA of the CDR3 is TGTGCCAGTAGCGAGGGTATGAATTCACCCCTCCACTTT. It yields the protein CASSEGMNSPLHF. Full variable domain (rest looked up from reference TRBV19 and TRBJ1-6): DGGITQSPKYLFRKEGQNVTLSCEQNLNHDAMYWYRQDPGQGLRLIYYSQIVNDFQKGDIAEGYSVSREKKESFPLTVTSAQKNPTAFYLCASSEGMNSPLHFGNGTRLTVT.